Each of the 19 T cell receptor beta chains below was sequenced from the same sample in a study of OX40 agonist ivuxolimab in advanced cancers. Assay: immunoSEQ multiplex PCR; the TCRdb copy retains only in-frame clones and omits some. Of about 67,000 clones in the sample, approximately 80% were seen once. This specimen was CD4+ or CD8+ T cells sorted from blood, taken in a trial of the OX40 agonist ivuxolimab. All receptors derive from an adult with an advanced solid tumor such as melanoma, head and neck, liver or kidney cancer.

This clone came up once. The rearrangement links TRBV7-9 to TRBJ1-5; a possible D gene is TRBD1 (6 bases). The CDR3 contains 14 residues. Trimming cost V 4 bases and J 0 bases, with 7 bases left between them. In germline, CDR1 is SEHNR, CDR2 FQNEAQ (reference sequence). CDR3: CASSSQGSNQPQHF. DNA of the CDR3: TGTGCCAGCAGCTCACAGGGTAGCAATCAGCCCCAGCATTTT.

Worth noting for this clone: Distinct nucleotide sequences in the sample also encode this CDR3. The chain couples TRBV5-1 to TRBJ1-1; tentative D call: TRBD1 (6 bases). The length of the CDR3 is 13 residues. V was shortened by 4 bases and J by 1 base, with 8 bases between the two germline ends. The germline gives CDR1 SGHRS, CDR2 YFSETQ. Written as DNA, the CDR3 is TGCGCCAGCAGCCTGGACAGGAACACTGAAGCTTTCTTT. Protein: CASSLDRNTEAFF.

CDR3 bases: TGTGCCAGCATATCAGCGGGCAGCACAGATACGCAGTATTTT. It encodes CASISAGSTDTQYF. The chain has TRBV6-6 and TRBJ2-3; D might be TRBD2 (6 bases). Germline CDR1 reads MNHNY; CDR2 reads SVGAGI (reference sequence). The CDR3 is 14 amino acids. V shed 7 bases and J shed 0 bases, with 11 bases lying between them.

This chain joins TRBV6-6 and TRBJ1-1, with D possibly being TRBD1 (6 bases). Germline V gene data show CDR1 as MNHNY and CDR2 as SVGAGI (reference sequence). Trimming cost V 10 bases and J 1 base, with 13 bases left between them. The CDR3 consists of 13 residues. Here the CDR3 DNA reads TGTGCCACGGGAGGGGGGGGGAACACTGAAGCTTTCTTT. This codes for CATGGGGNTEAFF.

This chain uses TRBV10-2 with TRBJ1-3; D is perhaps TRBD1 (6 bases). The CDR3 extends over 14 amino acids. V dropped 2 bases and J dropped 4 bases, with 9 bases sitting between them. Germline CDR1 is WSHSY and CDR2 is SAAADI. The chain's CDR3 is CASSEATGGNTIYF. CDR3 nucleotides: TGCGCCAGCAGTGAGGCTACAGGGGGAAACACCATATATTTT.

The chain is built from TRBV28 and TRBJ2-4; tentatively, D is TRBD2 (7 bases). Germline V lookup: CDR1 MDHEN, CDR2 SYDVKM. This CDR3 has 15 residues. V lost 5 bases, J lost 1 base, and 12 bases lay in between. The CDR3 is CASSLRGGAKNIQYF. CDR3 sequence (DNA): TGTGCCAGCAGTCTAAGGGGGGGTGCCAAAAACATTCAGTACTTC.

The J gene is TRBJ1-1, the V gene TRBV5-1; D gene unclear. Germline CDR1 SGHRS, CDR2 YFSETQ. CDR3 length: 15 amino acids. Deletions cut 4 bases from V and 4 bases from J, with 17 bases between. CDR3 loop: CASSENTPRSTEAFF. The CDR3 DNA reads TGCGCCAGCAGCGAAAACACGCCCCGTAGCACTGAAGCTTTCTTT.

This chain links TRBV4-2 with TRBJ1-1; no reliable D call. The CDR3 spans 13 residues. The ends were cut back, 3 bases at V and 0 bases at J, with 5 bases in the middle. Germline V gene sequence: CDR1 LGHNA, CDR2 YNFKEQ. The CDR3 reads CASSQGVNTEAFF. The CDR3 DNA follows: TGTGCCAGCAGCCAGGGAGTGAACACTGAAGCTTTCTTT.

The chain has TRBV12-5 and TRBJ2-7; D perhaps matches TRBD1 (6 bases). V was clipped by 0 bases and J by 6 bases, with 15 bases between them. This CDR3 spans 15 amino acids. Germline CDR1 reads LGHNT; CDR2 reads FRNRAP. In nucleotides, the CDR3 is TGTGCTAGTGGTTTGGTAGGTGGGGGCATCCGCGAGCAGTACGTC. Translated: CASGLVGGGIREQYV.

A word on this clone: One end of the junction fails to match germline, which may point to a read error. The chain employs TRBV5-1 and TRBJ2-2, with D uncertain. The CDR3 is 13 amino acids. Germline CDR1 and CDR2: SGHRS and YFSETQ. The CDR3 protein is CASSAVFGGELFF. DNA for the CDR3: TGTGCCAGCAGCGCCGTTTTTGGCGGGGAGCTGTTTTTT.

This chain uses TRBV19 with TRBJ2-1; D gene unclear. Deletions cut 5 bases from V and 0 bases from J, with 17 bases between. The CDR3 runs to 17 residues. The V gene's germline CDR1 is LNHDA and CDR2 SQIVND (reference sequence). For the CDR3, the DNA is TGTGCCAGTAGTGCCGTATTAGGCCTGAGCTCCTACAATGAGCAGTTCTTC. This encodes CASSAVLGLSSYNEQFF.

This clone has a single count. The chain couples TRBV5-6 to TRBJ1-2, with TRBD1 matching over 7 bases. This CDR3 comprises 15 residues. V gave up 4 bases and J gave up 1 base; unmatched junction bases: 7. CDR1 SGHDT and CDR2 YYEEEE come from the germline V gene. Here the CDR3 DNA reads TGTGCCAGCAGCGAGACAGGGCTAGATAACTATGGCTACACCTTC. Its protein product is CASSETGLDNYGYTF.

The V call is TRBV28, the J call TRBJ2-3; 8 nucleotides line up with TRBD2. With V trimmed by 7 bases and J by 0 bases, 6 bases remained unmatched. The CDR3 has 15 residues. CDR1 is MDHEN, CDR2 SYDVKM, per germline. CDR3 residues: CASTPGGASTDTQYF. In DNA form, the CDR3 reads TGTGCCAGCACCCCGGGGGGGGCGAGCACAGATACGCAGTATTTT.

This chain joins TRBV21-1 and TRBJ1-5. TRBV21-1 is marked as a pseudogene. The CDR3 is 15 residues long. The CDR3 region has the DNA TGTGCCAGCAGCGGATGCAACTATAGCAATCAGCCCCAGCATTTT. Translation gives CASSGCNYSNQPQHF.

This chain links TRBV9 with TRBJ1-2; tentatively, D is TRBD1 (5 bases). CDR3 size: 13 residues. Per germline, CDR1 SGDLS and CDR2 YYNGEE. V dropped 4 bases and J dropped 7 bases, with 14 bases sitting between them. The CDR3 reads CASSPGRVAGYTF. CDR3 sequence (DNA): TGTGCCAGCAGCCCGGGGCGGGTAGCTGGCTACACCTTC.

The chain employs TRBV18 and TRBJ2-1, with 8 bases matching TRBD2. Per the germline V gene, CDR1 is KGHSH and CDR2 is LQKENI. V lost 2 bases and J lost 0; bases outside the gene matches: 6. The CDR3 totals 17 residues. CDR3 sequence: CASSPRSGGSSYNEQFF. The CDR3 bases are TGTGCCAGCTCACCAAGGAGCGGGGGAAGCTCCTACAATGAGCAGTTCTTC.

This rearrangement joins TRBV7-8 to TRBJ1-5; D gene ambiguous. Germline CDR1 SGHVS, CDR2 FQNEAQ. V shed 5 bases and J shed 8 bases, with 19 bases lying between them. CDR3 length: 15 amino acids. Written as DNA, the CDR3 is TGTGCCAGCAGCGGCCGGGCAGGCGGACGGGAGCCCCAGCATTTT. Residues: CASSGRAGGREPQHF.

Only one count was recorded for this clone. The rearrangement links TRBV2 to TRBJ1-1; the D gene is possibly TRBD1 (5 bases). V was pared by 7 bases and J by 3 bases, with 9 bases between. CDR3 size: 12 residues. Germline CDR1 reads SNHLY; CDR2 reads FYNNEI. CDR3 sequence reads: CASISGYTEAFF. The CDR3 region has the DNA TGTGCCAGCATATCAGGGTACACTGAAGCTTTCTTT.

The chain has TRBV5-4 and TRBJ2-3, with a possible D match to TRBD2 (7 bases). CDR3 length: 16 residues. Trimming took 1 base from V and 0 from J, leaving 12 bases between them. Germline V CDR1 and CDR2: SGHNT, YYREEE (reference sequence). CDR3 DNA: TGTGCCAGCAGCTTGCCGGGGGGCGCTAGCACAGATACGCAGTATTTT. It is translated as CASSLPGGASTDTQYF.